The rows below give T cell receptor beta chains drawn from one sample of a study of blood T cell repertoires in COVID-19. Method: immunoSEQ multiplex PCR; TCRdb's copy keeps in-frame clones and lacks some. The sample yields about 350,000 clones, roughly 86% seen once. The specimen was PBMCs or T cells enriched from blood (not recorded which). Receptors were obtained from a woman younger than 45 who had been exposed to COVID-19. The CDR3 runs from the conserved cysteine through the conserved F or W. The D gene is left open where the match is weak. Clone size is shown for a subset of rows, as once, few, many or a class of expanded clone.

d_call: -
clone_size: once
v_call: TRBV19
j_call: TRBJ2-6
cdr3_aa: CASRLLLGQFSSGANVLTF
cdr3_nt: TGTGCCAGTAGACTCCTCCTTGGACAGTTTAGCTCTGGGGCCAACGTCCTGACTTTC

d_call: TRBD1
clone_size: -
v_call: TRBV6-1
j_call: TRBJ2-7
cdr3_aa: CASSEGQGAPYEQYF
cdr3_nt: TGTGCCAGCAGTGAGGGACAGGGGGCTCCTTACGAGCAGTACTTC

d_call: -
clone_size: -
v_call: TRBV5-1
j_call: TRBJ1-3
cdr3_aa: CASRQDGASGNTIYF
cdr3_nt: TGCGCCAGCAGACAGGACGGAGCCTCTGGAAACACCATATATTTT

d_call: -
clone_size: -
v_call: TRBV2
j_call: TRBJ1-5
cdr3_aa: CASRETGTLNQPQHF
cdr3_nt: TGTGCCAGCAGGGAAACAGGTACCTTAAATCAGCCCCAGCATTTT

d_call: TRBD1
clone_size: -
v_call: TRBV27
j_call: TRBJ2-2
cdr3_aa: CASRRDRASGELFF
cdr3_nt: TGTGCCAGCAGGCGGGACAGGGCTTCCGGGGAGCTGTTTTTT

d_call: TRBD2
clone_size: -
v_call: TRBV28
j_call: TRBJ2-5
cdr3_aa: CASSYRGGETQYF
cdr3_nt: TGTGCCAGCAGTTATCGGGGGGGGGAGACCCAGTACTTC

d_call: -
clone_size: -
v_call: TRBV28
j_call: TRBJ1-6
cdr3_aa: CASEEGNSPLHF
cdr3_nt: TGTGCCAGCGAGGAGGGTAATTCACCCCTCCACTTT

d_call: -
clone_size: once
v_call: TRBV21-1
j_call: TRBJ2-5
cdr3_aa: CASSSGRFRQETQYF
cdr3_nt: TGTGCCAGCAGCAGTGGGAGATTTCGCCAAGAGACCCAGTACTTC

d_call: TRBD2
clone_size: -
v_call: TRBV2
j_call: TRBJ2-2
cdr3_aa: CASKGLAGGVGTGELFF
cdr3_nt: TGTGCCAGCAAAGGCCTAGCGGGAGGAGTGGGGACCGGGGAGCTGTTTTTT

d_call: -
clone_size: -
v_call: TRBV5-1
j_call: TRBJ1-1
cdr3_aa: CASSLVSIQQGPGAFF
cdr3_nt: TGCGCCAGCAGCTTGGTCTCCATACAACAGGGTCCTGGAGCTTTCTTT

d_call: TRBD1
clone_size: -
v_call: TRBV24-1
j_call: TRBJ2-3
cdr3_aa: CATSDRQGVGTDTQYF
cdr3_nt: TGTGCCACCAGTGACCGTCAGGGGGTCGGCACAGATACGCAGTATTTT

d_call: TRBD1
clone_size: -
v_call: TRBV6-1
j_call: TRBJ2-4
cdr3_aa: CASSEALTGPKNIQYF
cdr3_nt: TGTGCCAGCAGTGAAGCGCTGACAGGGCCCAAAAACATTCAGTACTTC

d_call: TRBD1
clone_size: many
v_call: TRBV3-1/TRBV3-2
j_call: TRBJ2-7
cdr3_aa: CASSPSGQGFYEQYF
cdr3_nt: TGTGCCAGCTCCCCGTCGGGACAGGGCTTCTACGAGCAGTACTTC

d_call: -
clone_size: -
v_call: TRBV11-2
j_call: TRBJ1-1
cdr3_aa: CASSLAGARTEAFF
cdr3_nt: TGTGCCAGCAGCTTAGCAGGGGCGAGGACTGAAGCTTTCTTT

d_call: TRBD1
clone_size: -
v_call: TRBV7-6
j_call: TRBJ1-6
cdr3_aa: CASSPGTDNSPLHF
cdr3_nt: TGTGCCAGCAGCCCGGGGACAGATAATTCACCCCTCCACTTT

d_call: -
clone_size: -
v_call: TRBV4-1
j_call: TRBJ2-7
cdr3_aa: CASSQAEGANVEQYF
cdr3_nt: TGCGCCAGCAGCCAAGCGGAGGGGGCGAACGTCGAGCAGTACTTC

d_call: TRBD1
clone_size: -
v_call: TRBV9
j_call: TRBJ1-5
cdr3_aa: CASSGDSYSNQPQHF
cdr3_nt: TGTGCCAGCAGTGGGGACAGTTATAGCAATCAGCCCCAGCATTTT

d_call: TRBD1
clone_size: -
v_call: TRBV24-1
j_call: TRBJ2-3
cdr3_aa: CATYGPGQGGPDTQYF
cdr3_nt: TGTGCCACGTACGGTCCGGGACAGGGCGGGCCAGATACGCAGTATTTT

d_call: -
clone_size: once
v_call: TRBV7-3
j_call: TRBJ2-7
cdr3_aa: CASSYAYEQYF
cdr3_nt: TGTGCCAGCAGTTATGCCTACGAGCAGTACTTC

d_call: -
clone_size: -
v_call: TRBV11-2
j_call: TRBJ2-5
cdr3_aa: CASTHSSGVHETQYF
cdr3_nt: TGTGCCAGCACCCACAGCTCAGGGGTCCATGAGACCCAGTACTTC

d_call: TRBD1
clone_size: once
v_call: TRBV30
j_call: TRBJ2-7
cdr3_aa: CAWGTGTGVGSYEQYF
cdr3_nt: TGTGCCTGGGGGACCGGGACAGGGGTGGGCTCCTACGAGCAGTACTTC

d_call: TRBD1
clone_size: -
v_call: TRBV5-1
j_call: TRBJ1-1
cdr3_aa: CASSLTGGMNTEAFF
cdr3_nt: TGCGCCAGCAGCTTAACAGGGGGTATGAACACTGAAGCTTTCTTT

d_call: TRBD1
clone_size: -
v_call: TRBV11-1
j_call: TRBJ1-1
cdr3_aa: CASSSQGANTEAFF
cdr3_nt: TGTGCCAGCAGCAGCCAGGGGGCGAACACTGAAGCTTTCTTT

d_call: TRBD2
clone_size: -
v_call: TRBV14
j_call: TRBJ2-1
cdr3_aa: CASSQDTPTSGLYNEQFF
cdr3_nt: TGTGCCAGCAGCCAGGATACCCCTACTAGCGGGCTTTACAATGAGCAGTTCTTC

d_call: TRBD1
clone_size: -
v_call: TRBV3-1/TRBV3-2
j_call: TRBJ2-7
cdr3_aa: CASSQGGQGGEQYF
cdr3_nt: TGTGCCAGCAGCCAAGGTGGACAGGGAGGCGAGCAGTACTTC

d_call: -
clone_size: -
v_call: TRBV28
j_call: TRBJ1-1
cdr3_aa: CASSLPQGLDTEAFF
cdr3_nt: TGTGCCAGCAGTTTACCGCAGGGGTTAGACACTGAAGCTTTCTTT

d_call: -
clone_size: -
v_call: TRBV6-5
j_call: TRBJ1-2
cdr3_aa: CASSYSNSYGYTF
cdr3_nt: TGTGCCAGCAGTTACTCGAACAGCTATGGCTACACCTTC

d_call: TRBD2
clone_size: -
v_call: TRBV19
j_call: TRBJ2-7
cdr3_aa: CASSILASGSYEQYF
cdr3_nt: TGTGCCAGTAGTATCCTGGCTAGCGGGAGCTACGAGCAGTACTTC